This TCR beta chain was documented in a study of blood T cell repertoires in COVID-19. Study-level information: PBMCs, B-cell-depleted T cells, or T cells were the source of the cDNA or gDNA that made up the material.

In the authors' methods: How many nucleated cells were present was estimated from reference gene primer amplification. Repertoires were generated with immunoSEQ multiplex PCR, while TCRdb's copy carries only in-frame clones and drops some. Clone size and the V and J calls come from that table; the DNA yielded D and trimming. The sample holds 100,000 to 140,000 clones, roughly 90% seen once. The CDR3 extends over 14 amino acids. In germline, CDR1 is SGHRS, CDR2 YFSETQ. To note about this clone: At one of its ends the junction is not consistent with the germline gene, which may arise from a read error.

The specimen sequenced was peripheral blood. The source of this sequence is a middle-aged man with active or convalescent COVID-19. V gene TRBV5-1 combines with J gene TRBJ2-3; D might be TRBD2 (5 bases). The CDR3 loop reads CASSLRAGTDTQYF. CDR3 DNA sequence: TGCGCCAGCAGCTTAAGGGCGGGCACGGATACGCAGTATTTT.